The 15 T cell receptor beta chains below come from one sample, sequenced in a study of identical twins. MiXCR, applied by TCRdb to the 5' RACE reads, yields one record per CDR3 protein. The table lists fewer than 250,000 distinct CDR3 sequences, approximately 8% of them singletons. The same sample was also used in a study of yellow fever vaccine responses in identical twins.

Sample: CD8+ T cells sorted from blood. The receptors stem from a woman between 18 and 29 years old in good health.

This clonotype showed up just a few times. The chain couples TRBV7-9 to TRBJ2-1; 8 nucleotides align to TRBD1. V was clipped by 5 bases and J by 8 bases; unmatched bases: 8. The CDR3 is 14 residues long. Looked up from germline, CDR1 is SEHNR and CDR2 is FQNEAQ (reference sequence). The CDR3 sequence: CASSGRTGFYEQFF. The CDR3 DNA reads TGTGCCAGCAGCGGTCGGACAGGGTTCTATGAGCAGTTCTTC.

This clonotype was picked up a small number of times. V is TRBV29-1 and J is TRBJ2-1; D not resolved. Trimming pared 3 bases from V and 5 bases from J, leaving 14 bases between. CDR1 is SQVTM, CDR2 ANQGSEA, per germline. The CDR3 consists of 14 residues. As DNA, the CDR3 is TGCAGCGTTGAGAAGTCCTCAAGGGACAATGAGCAGTTCTTC. Protein product: CSVEKSSRDNEQFF.

This clonotype was detected many times. For the CDR3, the DNA is TGTGCCAGCAGTGAGGGAGGGACCAATCAGCCCCAGCATTTT. Protein: CASSEGGTNQPQHF. The chain joins TRBV25-1 to TRBJ1-5; maybe TRBD1 (5 bases). This CDR3 contains 14 residues. The germline V gene encodes CDR1 MGHDK and CDR2 SYGVNS. The ends were cut back, 3 bases at V and 3 bases at J, with 9 bases in the middle.

This clonotype has ten or more counts. The chain couples TRBV13 to TRBJ2-7; 7 nucleotides agree with TRBD2. The CDR3 runs to 19 residues. Germline V gives CDR1 PRHDT, CDR2 FYEKMQ (reference sequence). The trim removed 0 bases at V and 7 bases at J, leaving 21 bases unmatched. CDR3 protein: CASSLGAFAGAVLDGEQYF. The DNA for the CDR3 is TGTGCCAGCAGCTTAGGCGCCTTTGCGGGAGCCGTCCTGGATGGAGAGCAGTACTTC.

The table lists this clonotype with many counts. The chain joins TRBV6-2 or TRBV6-3 to TRBJ2-1, with 9 bases identical to TRBD2. CDR3 length equals 17 residues. In germline, CDR1 is MNHEY, CDR2 SVGEGT. Germline trimming cut 5 bases from V and 0 bases from J; bases unmatched to any gene: 8. The CDR3 spells CASSLRLAAYSYNEQFF. The CDR3 bases are TGTGCCAGCAGTCTTAGACTAGCGGCGTACTCCTACAATGAGCAGTTCTTC.

This clonotype was picked up many times. V gene TRBV11-2 combines with J gene TRBJ2-1; no firm D call. Germline loops: CDR1 SGHAT, CDR2 FQNNGV. The CDR3 is made up of 12 amino acids. The V end was cut by 3 bases, the J end by 4 bases, with 4 bases between. CDR3 bases: TGTGCCAGCAGCTTTGGGTACAATGAGCAGTTCTTC. Translating gives CASSFGYNEQFF.

This clonotype showed up just a few times. The chain carries TRBV7-7 and TRBJ2-7, with D perhaps assigned TRBD1 or TRBD2 (5 bases each). Germline CDR1 is SSHAT and CDR2 is FNYEAQ (reference sequence). Trimming pared 5 bases from V and 3 bases from J, leaving 17 bases between. The CDR3 covers 15 residues. The CDR3 sequence is CASSHHGGPIYEQYV. The DNA of the CDR3 is TGTGCCAGCAGCCACCATGGGGGTCCTATCTACGAGCAGTACGTC.

The chain has TRBV7-9 and TRBJ2-7; 8 bases align to TRBD2. The junction had 10 bases not matched to a gene; V was cut back by 11 bases and J by 4 bases. The V gene's germline CDR1 is SEHNR and CDR2 FQNEAQ (reference sequence). This CDR3 is built from 13 residues. Here the CDR3 reads CAGDGREAYEQYF. CDR3 nucleotides: TGTGCCGGAGATGGGCGGGAGGCTTACGAGCAGTACTTC.

The V call is TRBV28, the J call TRBJ2-3, with TRBD1 matching 8 bases. This CDR3 region has 15 residues. V shed 5 bases, J shed 5 bases, and the junction held 9 bases outside the gene matches. In germline, CDR1 is MDHEN, CDR2 SYDVKM. Written as DNA, the CDR3 is TGTGCCAGCAGTGCAGACAGGGGATGGGTAGATACGCAGTATTTT. Its protein product is CASSADRGWVDTQYF.

This clonotype was counted only a few times. V and J are TRBV2 and TRBJ2-7; no firm D call. Germline CDR1 is SNHLY and CDR2 is FYNNEI. The CDR3 runs 15 residues. V lost 1 base, J lost 2 bases, and 12 bases lay in between. This CDR3 is CASSEGPAVTYEQYF. The CDR3 nucleotides are TGTGCCAGCAGTGAAGGGCCGGCGGTGACCTACGAGCAGTACTTC. Together with reference TRBV2 and TRBJ2-7, the CDR3 gives the full variable domain: EPEVTQTPSHQVTQMGQEVILRCVPISNHLYFYWYRQILGQKVEFLVSFYNNEISEKSEIFDDQFSVERPDGSNFTLKIRSTKLEDSAMYFCASSEGPAVTYEQYFGPGTRLTVT.

The rearrangement links TRBV27 to TRBJ2-4; D may correspond to TRBD1 or TRBD2 (6 bases each). Germline-derived CDR1 and CDR2 are MNHEY and SMNVEV (reference sequence). This CDR3 region has 15 residues. V was cut by 3 bases and J by 8 bases, with 17 bases left in between. The CDR3 coding sequence is TGTGCCAGCAGTTTGTCCGGGGGCCTTAGGGACATTCAGTACTTC. Protein sequence: CASSLSGGLRDIQYF.

This clonotype came up many times. The chain uses TRBV13 and TRBJ2-5; D is unresolved. This CDR3 spans 13 amino acids. Trimming removed 7 bases from V and 4 bases from J, with 13 bases in between. The V gene's germline CDR1 is PRHDT and CDR2 FYEKMQ (reference sequence). In DNA, the CDR3 is TGTGCCAGCACCCTCGGGCTTCCAGAGACCCAGTACTTC. As protein: CASTLGLPETQYF.

A few counts support this clonotype. This chain joins TRBV14 and TRBJ2-7, with 9 bases matching TRBD2. The CDR3 is made up of 16 amino acids. Trimming took 3 bases from V and 0 from J; bases not matched to a gene: 6. Germline CDR1 and CDR2: SGHDN and FVKESK. The CDR3 reads CASSQETSGSSYEQYF. Written as DNA, the CDR3 is TGTGCCAGCAGCCAGGAGACTAGCGGAAGCTCCTACGAGCAGTACTTC.

This clonotype has a count of ten or more. This chain uses TRBV6-5 with TRBJ2-7; TRBD1 agrees at 7 bases. The J segment lost 5 bases and the V segment lost 4 bases, leaving 11 bases of the junction unmatched. The CDR3 consists of 15 residues. The germline V gene encodes CDR1 MNHEY and CDR2 SVGAGI. The CDR3 nucleotides are TGTGCCAGCAGTTCTGCCGGGACAGTGAAACACGAGCAGTACTTC. Protein sequence: CASSSAGTVKHEQYF.

This clonotype was recorded many times. V is TRBV11-1 and J is TRBJ2-1; 15 nucleotides align to TRBD2. Germline V gene data show CDR1 as SGHAT and CDR2 as FQDESV (reference sequence). This CDR3 region has 17 residues. V lost 5 bases to trimming and J lost 4 bases; unmatched junction nucleotides: 6. Here the CDR3 DNA reads TGTGCCAGCAGCACATGGACTAGCGGGAGGGCATACAATGAGCAGTTCTTC. Its protein product is CASSTWTSGRAYNEQFF.